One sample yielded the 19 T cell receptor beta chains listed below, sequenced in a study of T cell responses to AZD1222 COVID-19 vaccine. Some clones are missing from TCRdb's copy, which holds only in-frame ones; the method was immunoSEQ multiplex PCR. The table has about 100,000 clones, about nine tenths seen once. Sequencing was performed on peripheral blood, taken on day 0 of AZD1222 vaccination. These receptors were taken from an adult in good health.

CDR3 DNA sequence: TGCGCCAGCACCAGGGGATATGAAAAACTGTTTTTT. This codes for CASTRGYEKLFF. The rearrangement joins TRBV10-2 to TRBJ1-4; tentatively, D is TRBD1 (6 bases). Germline CDR1 and CDR2: WSHSY and SAAADI. The length of the CDR3 is 12 residues. V was cut by 7 bases and J by 6 bases, with 9 bases left in between.

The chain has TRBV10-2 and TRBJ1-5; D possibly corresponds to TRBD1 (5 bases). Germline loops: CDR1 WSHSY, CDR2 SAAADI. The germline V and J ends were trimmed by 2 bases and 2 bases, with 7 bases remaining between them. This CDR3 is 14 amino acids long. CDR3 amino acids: CASSEGAGNQPQHF. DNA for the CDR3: TGCGCCAGCAGTGAGGGGGCGGGCAATCAGCCCCAGCATTTT.

The CDR3 protein is CASRAGSSYEQYF. The CDR3 DNA reads as TGTGCCAGCAGGGCGGGGTCCTCCTACGAGCAGTACTTC. The chain combines TRBV5-6 with TRBJ2-7; D perhaps matches TRBD2 (6 bases). Germline V gene data show CDR1 as SGHDT and CDR2 as YYEEEE. This CDR3 has 13 residues. V shed 5 bases and J shed 0 bases, with 9 bases lying between them. The full variable domain, in which reference TRBV5-6 and TRBJ2-7 provide the parts outside the CDR3, is DAGVTQSPTHLIKTRGQQVTLRCSPKSGHDTVSWYQQALGQGPQFIFQYYEEEERQRGNFPDRFSGHQFPNYSSELNVNALLLGDSALYLCASRAGSSYEQYFGPGTRLTVT.

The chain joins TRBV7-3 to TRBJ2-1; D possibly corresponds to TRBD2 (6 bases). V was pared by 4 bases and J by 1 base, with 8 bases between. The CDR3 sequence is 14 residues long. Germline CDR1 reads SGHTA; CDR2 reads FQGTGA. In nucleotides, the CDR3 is TGTGCCAGCAGCTCAGGGACTTCCTACAATGAGCAGTTCTTC. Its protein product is CASSSGTSYNEQFF.

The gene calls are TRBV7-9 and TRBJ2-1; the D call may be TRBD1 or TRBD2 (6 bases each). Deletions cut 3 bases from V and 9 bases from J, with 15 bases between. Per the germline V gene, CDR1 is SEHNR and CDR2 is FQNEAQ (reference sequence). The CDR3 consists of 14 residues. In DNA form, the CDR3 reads TGTGCCAGCAGCTTGAAGGGGGGCCATAGTGAGCAGTTCTTC. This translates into CASSLKGGHSEQFF.

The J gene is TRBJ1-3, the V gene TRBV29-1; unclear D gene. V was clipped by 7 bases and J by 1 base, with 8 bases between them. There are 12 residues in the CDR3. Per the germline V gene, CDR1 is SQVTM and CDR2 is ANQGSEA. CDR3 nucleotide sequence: TGCAGCGCAGGCGGGTCTGGAAACACCATATATTTT. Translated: CSAGGSGNTIYF. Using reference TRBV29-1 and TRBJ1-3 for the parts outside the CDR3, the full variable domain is SAVISQKPSRDICQRGTSLTIQCQVDSQVTMMFWYRQQPGQSLTLIATANQGSEATYESGFVIDKFPISRPNLTFSTLTVSNMSPEDSSIYLCSAGGSGNTIYFGEGSWLTVV.

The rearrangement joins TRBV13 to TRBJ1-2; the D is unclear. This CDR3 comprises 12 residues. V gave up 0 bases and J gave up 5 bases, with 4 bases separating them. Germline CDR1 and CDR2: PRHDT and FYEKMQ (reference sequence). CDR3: CASSLGQYGYTF. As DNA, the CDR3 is TGTGCCAGCAGCTTAGGGCAGTATGGCTACACCTTC. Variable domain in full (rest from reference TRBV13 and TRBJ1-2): AAGVIQSPRHLIKEKRETATLKCYPIPRHDTVYWYQQGPGQDPQFLISFYEKMQSDKGSIPDRFSAQQFSDYHSELNMSSLELGDSALYFCASSLGQYGYTFGSGTRLTVV.

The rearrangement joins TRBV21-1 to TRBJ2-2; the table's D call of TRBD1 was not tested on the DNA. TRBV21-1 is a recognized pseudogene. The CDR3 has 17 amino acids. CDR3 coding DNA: TGTGCCAGCAGCCCGATTAACCGACAGGGGAACACCGGGGAGCTGTTTTTT. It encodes CASSPINRQGNTGELFF.

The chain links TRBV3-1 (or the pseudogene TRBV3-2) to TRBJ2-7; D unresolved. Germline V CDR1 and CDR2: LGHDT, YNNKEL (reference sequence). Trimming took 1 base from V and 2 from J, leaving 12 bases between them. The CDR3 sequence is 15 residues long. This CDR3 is CASSQGSDRAYEQYF. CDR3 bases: TGTGCCAGCAGCCAAGGCTCGGACCGGGCCTACGAGCAGTACTTC.

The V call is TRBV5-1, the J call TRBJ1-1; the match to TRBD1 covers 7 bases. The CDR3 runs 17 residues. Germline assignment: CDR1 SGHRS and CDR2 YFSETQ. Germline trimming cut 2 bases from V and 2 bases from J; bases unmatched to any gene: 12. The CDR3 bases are TGCGCCAGCAGCTTTCGACAGGGTGAGGGCCCAAACACTGAAGCTTTCTTT. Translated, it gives CASSFRQGEGPNTEAFF. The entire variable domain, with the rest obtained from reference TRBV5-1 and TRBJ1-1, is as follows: KAGVTQTPRYLIKTRGQQVTLSCSPISGHRSVSWYQQTPGQGLQFLFEYFSETQRNKGNFPGRFSGRQFSNSRSEMNVSTLELGDSALYLCASSFRQGEGPNTEAFFGQGTRLTVV.

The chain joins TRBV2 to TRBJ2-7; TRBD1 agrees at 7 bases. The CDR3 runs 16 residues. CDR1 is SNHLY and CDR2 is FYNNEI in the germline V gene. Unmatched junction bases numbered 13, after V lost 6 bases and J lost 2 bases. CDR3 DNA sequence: TGTGCCAGCAGCGGATCGACAGGGTTAAGTGCCTACGAGCAGTACTTC. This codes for CASSGSTGLSAYEQYF.

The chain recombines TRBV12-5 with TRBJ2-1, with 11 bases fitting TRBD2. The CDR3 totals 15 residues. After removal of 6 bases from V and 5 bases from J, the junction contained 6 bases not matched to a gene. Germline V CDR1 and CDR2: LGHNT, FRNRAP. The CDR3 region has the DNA TGTGCTAGTGGAAAACTAGCGGGGGACAACAATGAGCAGTTCTTC. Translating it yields CASGKLAGDNNEQFF.

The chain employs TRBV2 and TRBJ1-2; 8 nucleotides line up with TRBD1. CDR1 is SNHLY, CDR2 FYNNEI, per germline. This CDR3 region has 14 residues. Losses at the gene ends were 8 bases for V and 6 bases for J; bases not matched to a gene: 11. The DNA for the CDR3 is TGTGCCAGCGTCCGGACAGGGTTATCCGATGGCTACACCTTC. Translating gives CASVRTGLSDGYTF.

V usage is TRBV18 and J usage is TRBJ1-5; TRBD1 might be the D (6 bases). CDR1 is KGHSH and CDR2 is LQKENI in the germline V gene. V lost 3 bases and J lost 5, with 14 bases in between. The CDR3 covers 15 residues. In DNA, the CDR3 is TGTGCCAGCTCACCGGACGGGGGGCGGGATCAGCCCCAGCATTTT. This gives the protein CASSPDGGRDQPQHF.

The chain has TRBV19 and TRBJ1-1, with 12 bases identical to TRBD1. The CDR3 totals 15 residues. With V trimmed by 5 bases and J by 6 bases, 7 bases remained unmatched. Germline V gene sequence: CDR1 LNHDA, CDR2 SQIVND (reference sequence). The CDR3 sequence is CASSSGTGGLAEAFF. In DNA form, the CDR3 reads TGTGCCAGTAGTTCCGGGACAGGGGGCCTGGCTGAAGCTTTCTTT.

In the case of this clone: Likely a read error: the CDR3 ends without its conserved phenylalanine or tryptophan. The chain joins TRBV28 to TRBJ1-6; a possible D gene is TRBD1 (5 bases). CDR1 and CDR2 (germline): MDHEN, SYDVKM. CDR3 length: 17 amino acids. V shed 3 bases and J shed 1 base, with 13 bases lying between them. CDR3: CASSFIRGRSYNSPLHL. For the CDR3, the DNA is TGTGCCAGCAGTTTTATACGGGGGAGGTCCTATAATTCACCCCTCCACCTT.

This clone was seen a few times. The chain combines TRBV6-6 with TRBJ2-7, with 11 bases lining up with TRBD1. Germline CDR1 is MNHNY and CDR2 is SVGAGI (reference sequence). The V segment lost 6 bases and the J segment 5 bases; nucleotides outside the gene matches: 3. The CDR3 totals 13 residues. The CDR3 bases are TGTGCCAGCAGATGGACAGGGGGCCACGAGCAGTACTTC. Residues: CASRWTGGHEQYF.

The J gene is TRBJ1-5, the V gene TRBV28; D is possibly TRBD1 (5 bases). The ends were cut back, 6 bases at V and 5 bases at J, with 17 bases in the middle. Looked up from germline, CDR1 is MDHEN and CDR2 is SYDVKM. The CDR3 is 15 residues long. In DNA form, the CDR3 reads TGTGCCAGCAGAGTTAGGGCAGGGCGGGATCAGCCCCAGCATTTT. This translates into CASRVRAGRDQPQHF.

CDR3 protein: CASSQDLMVQYF. CDR3 DNA sequence: TGCGCCAGCAGCCAAGATCTCATGGTTCAGTACTTC. The chain couples TRBV4-1 to TRBJ2-4; no firm D call. This CDR3 spans 12 amino acids. Trimming removed 0 bases from V and 11 bases from J, with 8 bases in between. Germline V CDR1 and CDR2: MGHRA, YSYEKL.